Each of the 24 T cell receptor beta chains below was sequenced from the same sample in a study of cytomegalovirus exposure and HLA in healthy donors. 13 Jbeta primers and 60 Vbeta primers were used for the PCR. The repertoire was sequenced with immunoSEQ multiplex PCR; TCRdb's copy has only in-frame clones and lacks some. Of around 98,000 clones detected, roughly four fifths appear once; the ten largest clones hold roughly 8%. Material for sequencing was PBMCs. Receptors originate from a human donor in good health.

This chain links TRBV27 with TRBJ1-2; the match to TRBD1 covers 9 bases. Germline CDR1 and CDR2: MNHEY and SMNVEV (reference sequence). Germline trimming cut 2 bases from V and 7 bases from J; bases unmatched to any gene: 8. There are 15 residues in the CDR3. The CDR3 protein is CASSLTLQGAGGYTF. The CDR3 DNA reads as TGTGCCAGCAGTTTAACGTTACAGGGGGCTGGTGGCTACACCTTC.

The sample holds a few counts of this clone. CDR3: CASSQPRSGIPFF. The CDR3 DNA is TGTGCCAGCTCGCAACCACGGTCAGGGATTCCTTTCTTT. This rearrangement joins TRBV18 to TRBJ1-1; weak D call: TRBD1 (5 bases). V was pared by 6 bases and J by 12 bases, with 20 bases between. Per the germline V gene, CDR1 is KGHSH and CDR2 is LQKENI. The CDR3 extends over 13 amino acids.

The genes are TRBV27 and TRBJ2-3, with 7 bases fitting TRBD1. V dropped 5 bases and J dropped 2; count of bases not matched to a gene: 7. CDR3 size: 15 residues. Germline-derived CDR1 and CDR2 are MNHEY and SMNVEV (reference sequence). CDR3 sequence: CASSASTGYTDTQYF. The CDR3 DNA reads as TGTGCCAGCAGTGCCTCGACAGGGTACACAGATACGCAGTATTTT.

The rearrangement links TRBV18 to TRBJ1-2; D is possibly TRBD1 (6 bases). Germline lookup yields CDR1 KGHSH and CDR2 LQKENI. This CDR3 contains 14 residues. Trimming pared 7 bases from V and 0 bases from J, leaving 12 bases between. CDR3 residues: CASLQGRANYGYTF. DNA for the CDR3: TGTGCCAGCTTACAGGGAAGGGCTAACTATGGCTACACCTTC.

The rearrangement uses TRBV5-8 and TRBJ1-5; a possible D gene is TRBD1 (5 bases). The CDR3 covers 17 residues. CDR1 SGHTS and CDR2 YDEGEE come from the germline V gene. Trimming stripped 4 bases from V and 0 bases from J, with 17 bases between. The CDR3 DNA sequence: TGTGCCAGCAGCCACCCCTCATGGGGCCATAGCAATCAGCCCCAGCATTTT. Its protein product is CASSHPSWGHSNQPQHF. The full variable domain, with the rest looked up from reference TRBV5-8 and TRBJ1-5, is EAGVTQSPTHLIKTRGQQATLRCSPISGHTSVYWYQQALGLGLQFLLWYDEGEERNRGNFPPRFSGRQFPNYSSELNVNALELEDSALYLCASSHPSWGHSNQPQHFGDGTRLSIL.

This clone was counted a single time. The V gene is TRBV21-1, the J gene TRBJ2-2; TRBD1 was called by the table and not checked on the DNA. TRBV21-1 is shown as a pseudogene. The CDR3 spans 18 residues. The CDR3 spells CASSTRQGAESNTGELFF. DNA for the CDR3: TGTGCCAGCAGCACTCGACAGGGGGCGGAATCGAACACCGGGGAGCTGTTTTTT.

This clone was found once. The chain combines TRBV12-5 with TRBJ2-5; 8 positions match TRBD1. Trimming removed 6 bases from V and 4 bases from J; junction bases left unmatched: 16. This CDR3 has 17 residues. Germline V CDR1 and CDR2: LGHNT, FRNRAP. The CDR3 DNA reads TGTGCTAGTGGCATCACCTTCCGCCAGGGGGCCGGAGAGACCCAGTACTTC. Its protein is CASGITFRQGAGETQYF.

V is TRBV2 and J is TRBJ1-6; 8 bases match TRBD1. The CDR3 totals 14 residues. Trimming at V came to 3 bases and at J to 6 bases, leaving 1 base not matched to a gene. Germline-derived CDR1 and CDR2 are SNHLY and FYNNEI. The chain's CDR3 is CASSDGQGNSPLHF. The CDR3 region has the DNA TGTGCCAGCAGTGACGGACAGGGTAATTCACCCCTCCACTTT.

DNA of the CDR3: TGTGCCAGCAGTTACTCTCGGGACACCACTGTTTATGGCTACACCTTC. Protein product: CASSYSRDTTVYGYTF. This chain connects TRBV6-6 to TRBJ1-2, with D maybe TRBD1 (6 bases). CDR3 length equals 16 residues. V dropped 0 bases and J dropped 5 bases, with 16 bases sitting between them. Per the germline V gene, CDR1 is MNHNY and CDR2 is SVGAGI (reference sequence).

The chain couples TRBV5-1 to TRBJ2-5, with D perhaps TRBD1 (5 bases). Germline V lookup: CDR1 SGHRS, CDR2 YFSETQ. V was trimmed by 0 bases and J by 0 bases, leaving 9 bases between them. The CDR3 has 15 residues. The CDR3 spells CASSLDHRYQETQYF. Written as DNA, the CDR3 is TGCGCCAGCAGCTTGGATCACAGGTACCAAGAGACCCAGTACTTC.

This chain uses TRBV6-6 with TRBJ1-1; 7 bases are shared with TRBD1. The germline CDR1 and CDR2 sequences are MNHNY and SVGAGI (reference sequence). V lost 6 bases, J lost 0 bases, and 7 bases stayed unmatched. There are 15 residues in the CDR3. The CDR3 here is CASRDAGGMNTEAFF. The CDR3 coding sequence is TGTGCCAGCAGAGATGCAGGGGGAATGAACACTGAAGCTTTCTTT.

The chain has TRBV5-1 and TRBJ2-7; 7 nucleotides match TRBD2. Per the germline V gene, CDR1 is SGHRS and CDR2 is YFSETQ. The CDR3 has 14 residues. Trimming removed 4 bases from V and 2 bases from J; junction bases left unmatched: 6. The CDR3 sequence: CASSTAGGAYEQYF. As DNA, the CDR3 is TGCGCCAGCAGCACCGCTGGGGGGGCCTACGAGCAGTACTTC.

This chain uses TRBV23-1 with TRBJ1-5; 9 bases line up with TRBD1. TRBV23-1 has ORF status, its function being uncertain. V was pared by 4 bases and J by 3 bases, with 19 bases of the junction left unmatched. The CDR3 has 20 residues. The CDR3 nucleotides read TGCGCCAGCAGTCGGACACCGGGACAGGGTAGTTTTAGAGCCAATCAGCCCCAGCATTTT. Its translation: CASSRTPGQGSFRANQPQHF.

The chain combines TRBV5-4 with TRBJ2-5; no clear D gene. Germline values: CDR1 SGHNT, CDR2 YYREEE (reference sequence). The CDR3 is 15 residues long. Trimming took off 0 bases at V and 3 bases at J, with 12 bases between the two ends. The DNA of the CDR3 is TGTGCCAGCAGCTTGGATCCGGGTAAAGAAGAGACCCAGTACTTC. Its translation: CASSLDPGKEETQYF. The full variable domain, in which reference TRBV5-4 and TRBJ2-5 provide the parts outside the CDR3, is ETGVTQSPTHLIKTRGQQVTLRCSSQSGHNTVSWYQQALGQGPQFIFQYYREEENGRGNFPPRFSGLQFPNYSSELNVNALELDDSALYLCASSLDPGKEETQYFGPGTRLLVL.

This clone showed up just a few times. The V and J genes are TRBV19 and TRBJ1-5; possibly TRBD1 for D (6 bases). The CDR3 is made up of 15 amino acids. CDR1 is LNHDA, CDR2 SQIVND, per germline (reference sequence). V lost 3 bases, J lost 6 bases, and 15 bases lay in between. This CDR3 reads CASSIPAGVGQPQHF. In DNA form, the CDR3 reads TGTGCCAGTAGTATCCCTGCAGGGGTAGGTCAGCCCCAGCATTTT.

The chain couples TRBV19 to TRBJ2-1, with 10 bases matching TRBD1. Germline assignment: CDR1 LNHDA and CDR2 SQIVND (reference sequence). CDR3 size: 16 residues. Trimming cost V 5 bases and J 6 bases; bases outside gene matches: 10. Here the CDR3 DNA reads TGTGCCAGTAGTCCACCGGGACAGGGGTTTCGCAATGAGCAGTTCTTC. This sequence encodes CASSPPGQGFRNEQFF.

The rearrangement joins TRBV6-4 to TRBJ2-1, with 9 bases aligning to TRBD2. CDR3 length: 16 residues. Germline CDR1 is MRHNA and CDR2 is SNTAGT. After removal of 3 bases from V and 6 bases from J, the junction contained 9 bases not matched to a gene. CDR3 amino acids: CASSDSASGDSNEQFF. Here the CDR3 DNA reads TGTGCCAGCAGTGATTCCGCTAGCGGGGATAGCAATGAGCAGTTCTTC.

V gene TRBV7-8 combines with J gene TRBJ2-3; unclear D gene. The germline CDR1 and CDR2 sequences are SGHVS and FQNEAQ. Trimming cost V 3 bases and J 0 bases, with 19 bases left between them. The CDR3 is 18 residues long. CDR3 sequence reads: CASSFRASLQTSTDTQYF. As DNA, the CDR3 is TGTGCCAGCAGCTTTAGAGCTAGTCTTCAAACTAGCACAGATACGCAGTATTTT.

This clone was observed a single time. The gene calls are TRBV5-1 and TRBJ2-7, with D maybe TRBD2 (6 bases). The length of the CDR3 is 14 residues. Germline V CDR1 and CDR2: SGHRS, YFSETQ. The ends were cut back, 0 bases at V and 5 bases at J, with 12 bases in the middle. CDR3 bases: TGCGCCAGCAGCTTGGGACTAGTTATTCACGAGCAGTACTTC. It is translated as CASSLGLVIHEQYF.

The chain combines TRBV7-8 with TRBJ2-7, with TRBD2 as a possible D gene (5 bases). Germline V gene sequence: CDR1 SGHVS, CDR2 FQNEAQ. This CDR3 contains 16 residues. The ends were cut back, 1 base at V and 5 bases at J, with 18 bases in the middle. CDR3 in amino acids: CASSLVAAALRDEQYF. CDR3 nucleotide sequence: TGTGCCAGCAGCTTAGTTGCGGCGGCGTTGAGGGACGAGCAGTACTTC. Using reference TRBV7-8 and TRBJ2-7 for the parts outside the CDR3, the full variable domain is GAGVSQSPRYKVAKRGQDVALRCDPISGHVSLFWYQQALGQGPEFLTYFQNEAQLDKSGLPSDRFFAERPEGSVSTLKIQRTQQEDSAVYLCASSLVAAALRDEQYFGPGTRLTVT.

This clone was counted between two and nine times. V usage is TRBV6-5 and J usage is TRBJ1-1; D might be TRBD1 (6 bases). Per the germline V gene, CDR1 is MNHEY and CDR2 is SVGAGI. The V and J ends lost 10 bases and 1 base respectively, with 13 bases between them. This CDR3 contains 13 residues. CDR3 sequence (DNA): TGTGCCACCGAGGGGGAAGGGAACACTGAAGCTTTCTTT. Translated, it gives CATEGEGNTEAFF.

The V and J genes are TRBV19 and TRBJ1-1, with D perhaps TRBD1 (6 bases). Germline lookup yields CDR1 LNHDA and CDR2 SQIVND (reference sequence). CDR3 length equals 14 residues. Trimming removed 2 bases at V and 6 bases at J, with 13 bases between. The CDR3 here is CASSITRTAPEAFF. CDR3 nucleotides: TGTGCCAGTAGTATAACCAGGACAGCTCCTGAAGCTTTCTTT. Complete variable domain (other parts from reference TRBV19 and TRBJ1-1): DGGITQSPKYLFRKEGQNVTLSCEQNLNHDAMYWYRQDPGQGLRLIYYSQIVNDFQKGDIAEGYSVSREKKESFPLTVTSAQKNPTAFYLCASSITRTAPEAFFGQGTRLTVV.

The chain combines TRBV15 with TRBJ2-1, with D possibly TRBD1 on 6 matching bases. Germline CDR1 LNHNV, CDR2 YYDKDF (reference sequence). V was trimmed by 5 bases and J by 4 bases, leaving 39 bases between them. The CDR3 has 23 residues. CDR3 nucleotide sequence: TGTGCCACCAGCCGACATGGACGGGACATAGCTCCCTTAAGGGATGGGTGTTACAATGAGCAGTTCTTC. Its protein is CATSRHGRDIAPLRDGCYNEQFF. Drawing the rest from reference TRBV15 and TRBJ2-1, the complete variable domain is DAMVIQNPRYQVTQFGKPVTLSCSQTLNHNVMYWYQQKSSQAPKLLFHYYDKDFNNEADTPDNFQSRRPNTSFCFLDIRSPGLGDTAMYLCATSRHGRDIAPLRDGCYNEQFFGPGTRLTVL.

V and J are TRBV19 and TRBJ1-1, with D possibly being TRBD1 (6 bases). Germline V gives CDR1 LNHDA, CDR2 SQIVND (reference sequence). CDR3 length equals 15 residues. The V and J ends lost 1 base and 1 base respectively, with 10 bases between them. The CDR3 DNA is TGTGCCAGTAGTATAGCCCGGACAGCGAACACTGAAGCTTTCTTT. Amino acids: CASSIARTANTEAFF.